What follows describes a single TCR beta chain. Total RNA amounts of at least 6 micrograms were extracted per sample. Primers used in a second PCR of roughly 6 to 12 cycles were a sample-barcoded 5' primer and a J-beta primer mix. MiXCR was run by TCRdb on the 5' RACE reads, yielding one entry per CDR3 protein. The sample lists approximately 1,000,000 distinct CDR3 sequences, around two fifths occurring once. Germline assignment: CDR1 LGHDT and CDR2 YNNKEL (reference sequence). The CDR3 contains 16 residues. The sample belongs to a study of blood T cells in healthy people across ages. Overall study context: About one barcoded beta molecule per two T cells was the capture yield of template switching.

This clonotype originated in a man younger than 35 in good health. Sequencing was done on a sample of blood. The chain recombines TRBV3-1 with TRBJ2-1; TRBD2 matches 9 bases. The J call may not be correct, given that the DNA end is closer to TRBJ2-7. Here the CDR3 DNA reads TGTGCCAGCAGCCAAGTATCTAGCGGGAACTACAATGAGCAGTACTTC. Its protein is CASSQVSSGNYNEQYF.